The TCR beta chain under discussion was sequenced for a study of blood T cell repertoires in COVID-19. In the study overall: Collection of acute and convalescent COVID-19 samples took place in the United States, Italy and Spain.

People in the exposed group encountered a COVID-19 case within 2 weeks before entering the study. Sequencing was performed with immunoSEQ multiplex PCR; in TCRdb, only in-frame clones are kept and a portion is missing. This table has 400,000 to 500,000 clones, about 88% appearing once. This clonotype was obtained from a woman aged 18-35 years who had been exposed to COVID-19. Sequenced: PBMCs or T cells enriched from blood (not recorded which).

CDR3 sequence (DNA): TGTGCCAGCAGCTTACGACAGGCGGCCTACGAGCAGTACTTC. Its translation: CASSLRQAAYEQYF. The gene calls are TRBV11-2 and TRBJ2-7; possibly TRBD1 for D (6 bases). V gave up 2 bases and J gave up 2 bases, with 10 bases separating them. CDR3 size: 14 residues. Germline CDR1 reads SGHAT; CDR2 reads FQNNGV.